This T cell receptor (beta chain) was obtained from a study of T cell changes during pregnancy in multiple sclerosis. Germline values: CDR1 MNHNS, CDR2 SASEGT. The V gene lost 7 bases and the J gene lost 1 base, with 5 bases spanning the gap. The CDR3 loop spans 11 amino acids. Profiled with immunoSEQ multiplex PCR; TCRdb holds only in-frame clones, not every one. In the table there are around 40,000 clones, roughly 91% of which are singletons. The chain uses TRBV6-1 and TRBJ2-7; D unclear. The sequences come from CD4+ T cells from peripheral blood mononuclear cells, collected in the third trimester of pregnancy. The receptor was isolated from a female donor with multiple sclerosis, enrolled in a pregnancy study. CDR3 bases: TGTGCCAGCACGGTGTCCTACGAGCAGTACTTC. Amino acid sequence: CASTVSYEQYF.